This is a list of T cell receptor beta chains from one sample in a study of T cell repertoires in ileal Crohn's disease. Data came from immunoSEQ multiplex PCR; TCRdb stores just in-frame clones and leaves some out. The sample lists some 14,000 clones, 87% occurring once. The specimen was ileal tissue. The receptors stem from an adult with Crohn's disease. Both conserved end residues are part of each CDR3. Each record gives: V gene, J gene, clone size, D gene, CDR3 protein, CDR3 DNA. A D gene is named only where the DNA matches it firmly. Clone size is stated in some rows and not others, as once, few, many or a class when expanded.

V gene: TRBV5-1
J gene: TRBJ2-2
clone size: .
D gene: .
CDR3 protein: CASSVRQQNTGELFF
CDR3 DNA: TGCGCCAGCAGCGTGAGACAGCAGAACACCGGGGAGCTGTTTTTT

V gene: TRBV5-5
J gene: TRBJ2-7
clone size: .
D gene: TRBD2
CDR3 protein: CASSFRGGPSYEQYF
CDR3 DNA: TGTGCCAGCAGCTTTCGCGGGGGGCCCTCCTACGAGCAGTACTTC

V gene: TRBV5-1
J gene: TRBJ2-5
clone size: .
D gene: .
CDR3 protein: CASSFPGLGGREQYF
CDR3 DNA: TGCGCCAGCAGCTTTCCGGGACTGGGTGGGAGAGAGCAGTACTTC

V gene: TRBV2
J gene: TRBJ2-5
clone size: .
D gene: TRBD2
CDR3 protein: CASRETPGLAAGTQYF
CDR3 DNA: TGTGCCAGCAGGGAAACACCGGGACTAGCGGCGGGGACCCAGTACTTC

V gene: TRBV6-1
J gene: TRBJ1-4
clone size: .
D gene: TRBD1
CDR3 protein: CASSEGQGNEKLFF
CDR3 DNA: TGTGCCAGCAGTGAGGGACAGGGTAATGAAAAACTGTTTTTT

V gene: TRBV28
J gene: TRBJ2-2
clone size: .
D gene: .
CDR3 protein: CASSPTGELFF
CDR3 DNA: TGTGCCAGCAGTCCGACCGGGGAGCTGTTTTTT

V gene: TRBV4-1
J gene: TRBJ2-5
clone size: .
D gene: .
CDR3 protein: CASSPGNSLLVMETQYF
CDR3 DNA: TGCGCCAGCAGCCCCGGGAACTCCCTACTGGTAATGGAGACCCAGTACTTC

V gene: TRBV14
J gene: TRBJ2-1
clone size: few
D gene: .
CDR3 protein: CASSQARGGIKQFF
CDR3 DNA: TGTGCCAGCAGCCAAGCAAGGGGGGGAATTAAGCAGTTCTTC

V gene: TRBV28
J gene: TRBJ1-5
clone size: once
D gene: TRBD1
CDR3 protein: CASSRDRAYTSNQPQHF
CDR3 DNA: TGTGCCAGCAGTCGGGACAGGGCTTATACCAGCAATCAGCCCCAGCATTTT

V gene: TRBV7-8
J gene: TRBJ2-1
clone size: .
D gene: TRBD2
CDR3 protein: CASRLSAYLAGGPGSSYNEQFF
CDR3 DNA: TGTGCCAGCAGACTTTCGGCTTACCTAGCGGGAGGTCCCGGAAGCTCCTACAATGAGCAGTTCTTC

V gene: TRBV15
J gene: TRBJ1-5
clone size: .
D gene: .
CDR3 protein: CATSRDYSNQPQHF
CDR3 DNA: TGTGCCACCAGCAGAGATTATAGCAATCAGCCCCAGCATTTT

V gene: TRBV9
J gene: TRBJ2-7
clone size: .
D gene: .
CDR3 protein: CASSVAADSTYEQYF
CDR3 DNA: TGTGCCAGCAGCGTAGCTGCGGACAGCACATACGAGCAGTACTTC

V gene: TRBV11-1
J gene: TRBJ2-2
clone size: .
D gene: .
CDR3 protein: CASSFGGNTGELFF
CDR3 DNA: TGTGCCAGCAGCTTCGGGGGAAACACCGGGGAGCTGTTTTTT

V gene: TRBV7-2
J gene: TRBJ2-3
clone size: .
D gene: .
CDR3 protein: CASSLVSGLGNSGTQYF
CDR3 DNA: TGTGCCAGCAGCTTAGTTTCGGGGTTGGGTAACAGTGGTACGCAGTATTTT

V gene: TRBV28
J gene: TRBJ2-4
clone size: .
D gene: .
CDR3 protein: CASSWGLGQRNIQYF
CDR3 DNA: TGTGCCAGCTCTTGGGGTCTAGGACAGCGAAACATTCAGTACTTC

V gene: TRBV9
J gene: TRBJ2-5
clone size: .
D gene: TRBD1
CDR3 protein: CASSAGIGTGVKTQYF
CDR3 DNA: TGTGCCAGCAGCGCCGGTATAGGGACAGGGGTAAAGACCCAGTACTTC

V gene: TRBV10-3
J gene: TRBJ2-1
clone size: .
D gene: TRBD2
CDR3 protein: CAISDQLAGEAGEQFF
CDR3 DNA: TGTGCCATCAGTGACCAACTAGCGGGAGAAGCCGGTGAGCAGTTCTTC

V gene: TRBV30
J gene: TRBJ2-7
clone size: few
D gene: .
CDR3 protein: CAWAPTGFYEQYF
CDR3 DNA: TGTGCCTGGGCCCCAACGGGATTTTACGAGCAGTACTTC

V gene: TRBV6-1
J gene: TRBJ1-1
clone size: once
D gene: .
CDR3 protein: CAGSRQFGDTEAFF
CDR3 DNA: TGTGCCGGCAGTAGACAGTTCGGAGACACTGAAGCTTTCTTT

V gene: TRBV7-2
J gene: TRBJ2-7
clone size: once
D gene: .
CDR3 protein: CASSPALLAWEQYF
CDR3 DNA: TGTGCCAGCAGCCCAGCCCTCCTAGCGTGGGAGCAGTACTTC

V gene: TRBV19
J gene: TRBJ2-1
clone size: once
D gene: .
CDR3 protein: CASSNRDSTYNEQFF
CDR3 DNA: TGTGCCAGTAGCAACCGGGACTCAACCTACAATGAGCAGTTCTTC

V gene: TRBV29-1
J gene: TRBJ2-5
clone size: .
D gene: .
CDR3 protein: CSVEKGDGKETQYF
CDR3 DNA: TGCAGCGTTGAAAAGGGGGACGGTAAAGAGACCCAGTACTTC